The 8 T cell receptor beta chains in this list originate from one sample, sequenced in a study of blood T cells in healthy people across ages (dated by TCRdb to the mid-2010s). Receptor libraries were prepared by 5' RACE. A second PCR of about 6 to 12 cycles was run with a J-beta primer mix and a sample-barcoded 5' primer. The public reads were quality trimmed at Q25 with fastp and then assembled into clones with MiXCR by TCRdb, keeping productive beta chains. Duplicate CDR3 protein sequences are folded into a single record with the most common DNA and genes. The sample table shows some 1,800,000 distinct CDR3 sequences, and roughly two fifths are seen once. The ten largest account for about 21% of the sample. The material sequenced was blood. These receptor sequences come from a human donor in good health.

The rearrangement uses TRBV12-3 or TRBV12-4 and TRBJ2-1; TRBD2 agrees at 8 bases. The CDR3 has 15 amino acids. The V gene end was trimmed by 1 base and the J gene end by 8 bases; junction bases not matched to a gene: 7. The CDR3 nucleotides are TGTGCCAGCAGTTTAGGGCGGGGGGTTCTCTATGAGCAGTTCTTC. This encodes CASSLGRGVLYEQFF.

The DNA for the CDR3 is TGTGCCAGCAGTGGACAGATTCCCTACGAGCAGTACTTC. Translated, it gives CASSGQIPYEQYF. The gene calls are TRBV28 and TRBJ2-7; TRBD1 might be the D (6 bases). Trimming cost V 5 bases and J 2 bases, with 10 bases left between them. This CDR3 spans 13 amino acids. From germline, CDR1 is MDHEN and CDR2 SYDVKM. The complete variable domain, with remaining parts taken from reference TRBV28 and TRBJ2-7, reads DVKVTQSSRYLVKRTGEKVFLECVQDMDHENMFWYRQDPGLGLRLIYFSYDVKMKEKGDIPEGYSVSREKKERFSLILESASTNQTSMYLCASSGQIPYEQYFGPGTRLTVT.

The CDR3 DNA is TGTGCCAGCAGCCAAAAACGGGATGGCGACAGATCCTCCTACAATGAGCAGTTCTTC. Protein: CASSQKRDGDRSSYNEQFF. The chain couples TRBV4-2 to TRBJ2-1; either TRBD1 or TRBD2 may fit D (5 bases each). V shed 2 bases and J shed 0 bases, with 20 bases lying between them. Germline CDR1 is LGHNA and CDR2 is YNFKEQ. The CDR3 sequence is 19 residues long.

This clonotype was seen a few times. V gene TRBV20-1 combines with J gene TRBJ2-7, with D unclear. CDR1 is DFQATT, CDR2 SNEGSKA, per germline (reference sequence). V was shortened by 3 bases and J by 5 bases, with 14 bases between the two germline ends. The CDR3 has 13 residues. CDR3 sequence reads: CSASKGSQDEQYF. Written as DNA, the CDR3 is TGCAGTGCTAGTAAGGGATCCCAGGACGAGCAGTACTTC.

J is TRBJ2-7 and V is TRBV27; either TRBD1 or TRBD2 may fit D (5 bases each). CDR3 size: 15 residues. CDR1 and CDR2 from the germline V gene are MNHEY and SMNVEV (reference sequence). With 6 bases removed from V and 0 bases from J, the gap between germline ends came to 15 bases. This CDR3 reads CASSPGTWSSYEQYF. Written as DNA, the CDR3 is TGTGCCAGCAGCCCGGGGACGTGGAGCTCCTACGAGCAGTACTTC.

Only a few counts were recorded for this clonotype. This sequence joins TRBV7-2 and TRBJ2-1; 7 bases agree with TRBD1. Unmatched junction bases numbered 9, after V lost 7 bases and J lost 0 bases. This CDR3 comprises 16 residues. Germline loops: CDR1 SGHTA, CDR2 FQGNSA. In DNA form, the CDR3 reads TGTGCCAGCAACCGACAGGGTGGAGGCTCCTACAATGAGCAGTTCTTC. It encodes CASNRQGGGSYNEQFF.

The chain links TRBV28 to TRBJ1-2; D is perhaps TRBD1 (5 bases). The CDR3 extends over 17 amino acids. The V and J ends lost 7 bases and 5 bases respectively, with 26 bases between them. Germline assignment: CDR1 MDHEN and CDR2 SYDVKM. CDR3 sequence: CASIAATGHGGTYGYTF. CDR3 in DNA: TGTGCCAGCATCGCCGCGACGGGGCACGGAGGTACTTATGGCTACACCTTC.

The gene calls are TRBV27 and TRBJ2-1, with a possible D match to TRBD2 (6 bases). The CDR3 totals 14 residues. Per germline, CDR1 MNHEY and CDR2 SMNVEV (reference sequence). Trimming pared 4 bases from V and 4 bases from J, leaving 11 bases between. The CDR3 DNA is TGTGCCAGCAGTTGTTGGGGGGAATACAATGAGCAGTTCTTC. Its translation is CASSCWGEYNEQFF.